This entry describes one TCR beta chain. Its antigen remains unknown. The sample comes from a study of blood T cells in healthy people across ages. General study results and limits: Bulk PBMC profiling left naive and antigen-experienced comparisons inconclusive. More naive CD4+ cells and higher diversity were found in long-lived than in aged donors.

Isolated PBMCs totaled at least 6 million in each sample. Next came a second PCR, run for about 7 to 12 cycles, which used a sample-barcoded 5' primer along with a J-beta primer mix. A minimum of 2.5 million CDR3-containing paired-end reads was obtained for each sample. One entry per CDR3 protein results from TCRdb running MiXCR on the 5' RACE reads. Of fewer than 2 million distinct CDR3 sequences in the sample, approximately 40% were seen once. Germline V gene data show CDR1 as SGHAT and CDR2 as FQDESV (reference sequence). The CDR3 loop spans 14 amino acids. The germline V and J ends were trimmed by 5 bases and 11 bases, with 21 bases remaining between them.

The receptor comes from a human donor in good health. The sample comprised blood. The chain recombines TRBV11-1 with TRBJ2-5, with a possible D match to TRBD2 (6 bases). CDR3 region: CASSPFTAGSEQYF. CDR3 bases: TGTGCCAGCAGCCCCTTTACGGCGGGGAGTGAGCAGTACTTC.